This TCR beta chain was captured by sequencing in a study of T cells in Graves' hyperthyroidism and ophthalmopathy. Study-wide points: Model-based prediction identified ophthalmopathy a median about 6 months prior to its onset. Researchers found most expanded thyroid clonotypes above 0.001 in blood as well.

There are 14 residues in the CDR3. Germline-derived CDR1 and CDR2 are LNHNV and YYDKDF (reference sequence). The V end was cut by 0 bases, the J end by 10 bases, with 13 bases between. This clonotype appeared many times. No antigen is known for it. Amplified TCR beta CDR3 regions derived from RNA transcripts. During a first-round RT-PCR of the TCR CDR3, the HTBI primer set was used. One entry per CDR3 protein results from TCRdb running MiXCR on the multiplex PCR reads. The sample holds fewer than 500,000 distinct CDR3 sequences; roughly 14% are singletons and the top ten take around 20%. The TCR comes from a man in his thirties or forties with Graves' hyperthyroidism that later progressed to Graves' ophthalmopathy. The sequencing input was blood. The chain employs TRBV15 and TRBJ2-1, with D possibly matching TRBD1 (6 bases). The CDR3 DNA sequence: TGTGCCACCAGCAGAGATTCAGGGGCCGGCGAGCAGTTCTTC. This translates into CATSRDSGAGEQFF.